A single sample is the source of the 8 T cell receptor beta chains below, sequenced in a study of blood T cell repertoires in COVID-19. The protocol was immunoSEQ multiplex PCR, while the TCRdb copy is restricted to in-frame clones and leaves out a portion. The data contain over 100,000 clones, 65% to 85% of them singletons. Sequences were obtained from peripheral blood. These receptors all stem from a woman in her 70s with acute or convalescent COVID-19.

The chain recombines TRBV19 with TRBJ2-3; D not certain. The germline gives CDR1 LNHDA, CDR2 SQIVND (reference sequence). Deletions cut 4 bases from V and 3 bases from J, with 8 bases between. CDR3 length: 13 amino acids. CDR3 amino acids: CASSNRLTDTQYF. The CDR3 coding sequence is TGTGCCAGTAGTAATCGGTTAACAGATACGCAGTATTTT. Full variable domain (remainder filled in from reference TRBV19 and TRBJ2-3): DGGITQSPKYLFRKEGQNVTLSCEQNLNHDAMYWYRQDPGQGLRLIYYSQIVNDFQKGDIAEGYSVSREKKESFPLTVTSAQKNPTAFYLCASSNRLTDTQYFGPGTRLTVL.

The gene calls are TRBV5-1 and TRBJ2-3, with a tentative D call TRBD2 (6 bases). The CDR3 has 16 residues. The V gene's germline CDR1 is SGHRS and CDR2 YFSETQ. The ends were cut back, 3 bases at V and 0 bases at J, with 14 bases in the middle. CDR3 in amino acids: CASSSGAIASTDTQYF. For the CDR3, the DNA is TGCGCCAGCAGCTCGGGAGCAATAGCTAGCACAGATACGCAGTATTTT.

The chain is built from TRBV2 and TRBJ1-2; 7 bases match TRBD1. The CDR3 runs to 13 residues. CDR1 and CDR2 (germline): SNHLY, FYNNEI. V lost 8 bases and J lost 7; bases outside the gene matches: 10. This chain's CDR3 is CASEWGQGVGYTF. The CDR3 coding sequence is TGTGCCAGCGAGTGGGGTCAGGGGGTTGGCTACACCTTC.

The gene calls are TRBV5-4 and TRBJ1-1, with D possibly TRBD1 on 5 matching bases. The ends were cut back, 0 bases at V and 1 base at J, with 13 bases in the middle. Germline-derived CDR1 and CDR2 are SGHNT and YYREEE (reference sequence). There are 16 residues in the CDR3. The CDR3 here is CASSLAGGGGNTEAFF. The DNA for the CDR3 is TGTGCCAGCAGCTTGGCCGGGGGAGGTGGGAACACTGAAGCTTTCTTT.

This chain uses TRBV5-4 with TRBJ2-5; a possible D gene is TRBD2 (5 bases). V gave up 0 bases and J gave up 2 bases, with 20 bases separating them. CDR1 and CDR2 from the germline V gene are SGHNT and YYREEE (reference sequence). The CDR3 spans 18 residues. CDR3 DNA: TGTGCCAGCAGCTTGGCAGGCTCAATCGGAAGAGGGCAAGAGACCCAGTACTTC. Translation: CASSLAGSIGRGQETQYF.

The gene calls are TRBV6-5 and TRBJ1-4; the match to TRBD1 covers 8 bases. The ends lost 2 bases at V and 7 bases at J; junction bases unmatched: 6. The CDR3 sequence is 15 residues long. The germline gives CDR1 MNHEY, CDR2 SVGAGI. The CDR3 sequence is CASSYRTGLAEKLFF. For the CDR3, the DNA is TGTGCCAGCAGTTACCGGACAGGGTTGGCTGAAAAACTGTTTTTT.

The gene calls are TRBV11-3 and TRBJ2-2; 7 bases match TRBD1. Trimming removed 3 bases from V and 7 bases from J; junction bases left unmatched: 8. CDR1 and CDR2 from the germline V gene are SGHNT and YENEEA. This CDR3 has 15 amino acids. The CDR3: CASSFSIQGVGELFF. The CDR3 DNA reads as TGTGCCAGCAGCTTTTCGATCCAGGGGGTCGGGGAGCTGTTTTTT.

As regards this clone: Other DNA sequences of this sample code for an identical CDR3. The V and J genes are TRBV20-1 and TRBJ1-1; D uncertain. The CDR3 is 11 amino acids. The germline V gene has CDR1 DFQATT and CDR2 SNEGSKA (reference sequence). V was clipped by 0 bases and J by 4 bases, with 3 bases between them. CDR3: CSARDRTEAFF. DNA of the CDR3: TGCAGTGCTAGAGACCGCACTGAAGCTTTCTTT.